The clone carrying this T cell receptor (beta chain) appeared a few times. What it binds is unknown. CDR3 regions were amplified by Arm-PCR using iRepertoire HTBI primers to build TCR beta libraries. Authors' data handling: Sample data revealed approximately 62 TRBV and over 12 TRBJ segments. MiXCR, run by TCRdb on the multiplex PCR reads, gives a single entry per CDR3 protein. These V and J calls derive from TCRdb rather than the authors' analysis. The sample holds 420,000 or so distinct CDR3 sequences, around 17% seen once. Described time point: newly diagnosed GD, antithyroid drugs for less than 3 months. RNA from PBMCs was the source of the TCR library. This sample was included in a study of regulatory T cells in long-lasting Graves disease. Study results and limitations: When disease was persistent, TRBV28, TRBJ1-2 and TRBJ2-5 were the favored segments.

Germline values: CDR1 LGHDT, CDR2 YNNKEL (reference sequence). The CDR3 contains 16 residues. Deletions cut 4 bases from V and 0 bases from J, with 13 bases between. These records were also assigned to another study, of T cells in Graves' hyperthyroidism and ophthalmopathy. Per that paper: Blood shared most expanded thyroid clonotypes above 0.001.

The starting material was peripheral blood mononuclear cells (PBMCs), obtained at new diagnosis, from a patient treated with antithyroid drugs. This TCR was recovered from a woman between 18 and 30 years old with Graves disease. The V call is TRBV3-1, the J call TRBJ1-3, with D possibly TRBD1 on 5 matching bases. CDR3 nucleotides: TGTGCCAGCAGCCGGACACCCGATCTCTCTGGAAACACCATATATTTT. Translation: CASSRTPDLSGNTIYF.